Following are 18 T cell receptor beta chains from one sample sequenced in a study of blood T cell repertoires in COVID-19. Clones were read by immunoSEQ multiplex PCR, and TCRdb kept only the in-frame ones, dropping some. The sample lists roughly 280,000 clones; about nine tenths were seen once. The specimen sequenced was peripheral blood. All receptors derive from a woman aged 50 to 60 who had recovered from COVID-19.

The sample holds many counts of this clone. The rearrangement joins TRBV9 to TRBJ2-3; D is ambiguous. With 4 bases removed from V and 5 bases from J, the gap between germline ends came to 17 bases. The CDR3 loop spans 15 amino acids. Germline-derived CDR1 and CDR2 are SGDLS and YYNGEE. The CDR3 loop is CASSPGDIGGDTQYF. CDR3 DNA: TGTGCCAGCAGCCCTGGAGATATTGGCGGAGATACGCAGTATTTT. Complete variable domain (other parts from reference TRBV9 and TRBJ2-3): DSGVTQTPKHLITATGQRVTLRCSPRSGDLSVYWYQQSLDQGLQFLIQYYNGEERAKGNILERFSAQQFPDLHSELNLSSLELGDSALYFCASSPGDIGGDTQYFGPGTRLTVL.

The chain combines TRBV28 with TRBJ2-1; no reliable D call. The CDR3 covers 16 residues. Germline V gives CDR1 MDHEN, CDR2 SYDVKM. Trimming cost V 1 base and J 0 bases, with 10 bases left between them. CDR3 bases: TGTGCCAGCAGTTTATCCACCATGAGCTCCTACAATGAGCAGTTCTTC. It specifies CASSLSTMSSYNEQFF.

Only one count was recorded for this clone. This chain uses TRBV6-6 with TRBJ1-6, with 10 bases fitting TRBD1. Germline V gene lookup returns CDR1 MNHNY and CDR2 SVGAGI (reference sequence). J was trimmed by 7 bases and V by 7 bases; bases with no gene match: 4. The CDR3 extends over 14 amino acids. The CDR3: CASNSGQGNSPLHF. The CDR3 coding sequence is TGTGCCAGCAACTCGGGACAGGGGAATTCACCCCTCCACTTT.

The CDR3 DNA follows: TGTGCCAGCAGCGTACCGGGGGAGGTAAAAGGCTACACCTTC. Translation: CASSVPGEVKGYTF. The chain couples TRBV9 to TRBJ1-2; possibly TRBD1 for D (5 bases). This CDR3 region has 14 residues. V was clipped by 1 base and J by 8 bases, with 15 bases between them. Germline V gene lookup returns CDR1 SGDLS and CDR2 YYNGEE.

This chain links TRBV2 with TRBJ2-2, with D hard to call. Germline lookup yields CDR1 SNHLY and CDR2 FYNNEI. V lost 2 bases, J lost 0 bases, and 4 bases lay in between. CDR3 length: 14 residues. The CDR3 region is CASSERANTGELFF. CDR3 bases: TGTGCCAGCAGTGAACGGGCGAACACCGGGGAGCTGTTTTTT.

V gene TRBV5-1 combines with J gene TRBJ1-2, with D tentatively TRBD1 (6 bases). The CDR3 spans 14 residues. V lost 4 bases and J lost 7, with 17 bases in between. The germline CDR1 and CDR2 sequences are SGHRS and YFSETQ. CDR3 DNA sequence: TGCGCCAGCAGCGAGGGACACTCGGGTCCTGGCTACACCTTC. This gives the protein CASSEGHSGPGYTF.

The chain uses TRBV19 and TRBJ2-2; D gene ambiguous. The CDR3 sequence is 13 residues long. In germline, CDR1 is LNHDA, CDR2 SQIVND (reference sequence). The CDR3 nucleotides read TGTGCAACCGACAATACGAACACCGGGGAGCTGTTTTTT. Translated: CATDNTNTGELFF.

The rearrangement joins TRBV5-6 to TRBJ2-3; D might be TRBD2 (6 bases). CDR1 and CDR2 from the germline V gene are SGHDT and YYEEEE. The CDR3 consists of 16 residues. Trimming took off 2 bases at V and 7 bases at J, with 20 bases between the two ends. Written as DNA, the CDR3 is TGTGCCAGCAGCTTCTGGACTACAGACTGGATACATACGCAGTATTTT. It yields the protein CASSFWTTDWIHTQYF. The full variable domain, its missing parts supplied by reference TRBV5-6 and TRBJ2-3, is DAGVTQSPTHLIKTRGQQVTLRCSPKSGHDTVSWYQQALGQGPQFIFQYYEEEERQRGNFPDRFSGHQFPNYSSELNVNALLLGDSALYLCASSFWTTDWIHTQYFGPGTRLTVL.

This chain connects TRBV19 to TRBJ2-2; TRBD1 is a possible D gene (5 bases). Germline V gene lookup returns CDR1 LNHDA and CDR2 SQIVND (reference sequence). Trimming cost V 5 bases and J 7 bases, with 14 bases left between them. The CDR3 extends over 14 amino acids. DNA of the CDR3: TGTGCCAGTAGTGCGCAGGGTATAGGCGGGGAGCTGTTTTTT. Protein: CASSAQGIGGELFF.

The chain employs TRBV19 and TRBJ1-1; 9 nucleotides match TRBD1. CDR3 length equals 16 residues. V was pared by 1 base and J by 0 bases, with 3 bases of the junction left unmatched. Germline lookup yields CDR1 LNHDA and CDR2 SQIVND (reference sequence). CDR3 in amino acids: CASSIVDRGLNTEAFF. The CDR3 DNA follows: TGTGCCAGTAGTATAGTAGACAGGGGGTTGAACACTGAAGCTTTCTTT.

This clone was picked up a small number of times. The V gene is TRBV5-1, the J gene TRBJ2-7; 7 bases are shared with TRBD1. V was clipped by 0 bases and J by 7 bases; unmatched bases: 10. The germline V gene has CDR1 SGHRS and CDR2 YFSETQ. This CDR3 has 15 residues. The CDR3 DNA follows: TGCGCCAGCAGCTTGGAGGGACAGACGAAAGGAGAGCAGTACTTC. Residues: CASSLEGQTKGEQYF.

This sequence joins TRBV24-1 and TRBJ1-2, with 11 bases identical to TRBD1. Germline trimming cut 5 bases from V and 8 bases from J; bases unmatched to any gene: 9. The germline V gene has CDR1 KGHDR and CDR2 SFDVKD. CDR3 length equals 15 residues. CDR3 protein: CATSGPGQGVRGYTF. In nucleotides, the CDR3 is TGTGCCACCAGTGGTCCGGGACAGGGGGTACGAGGCTACACCTTC.

CDR3 in amino acids: CAWSFVTNNEQFF. In DNA, the CDR3 is TGTGCCTGGAGTTTCGTGACAAACAATGAGCAGTTCTTC. The chain employs TRBV30 and TRBJ2-1; no firm D call. The CDR3 is 13 amino acids. Germline CDR1 GTSNPN, CDR2 SVGIG (reference sequence). V was clipped by 2 bases and J by 5 bases, with 10 bases between them.

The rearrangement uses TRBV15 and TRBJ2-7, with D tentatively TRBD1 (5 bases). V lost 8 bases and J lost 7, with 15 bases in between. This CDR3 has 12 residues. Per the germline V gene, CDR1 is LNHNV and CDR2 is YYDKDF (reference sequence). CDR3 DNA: TGTGCCACCGGGATCCAGGGAAGGGAGCAGTACTTC. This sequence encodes CATGIQGREQYF.

The chain's CDR3 is CASSYGAYGYTF. The CDR3 bases are TGTGCCAGCAGTTACGGAGCGTATGGCTACACCTTC. The chain combines TRBV6-2 or TRBV6-3 with TRBJ1-2; D unresolved. The CDR3 loop spans 12 amino acids. Trimming pared 2 bases from V and 5 bases from J, leaving 6 bases between. Germline V gene sequence: CDR1 MNHEY, CDR2 SVGEGT.

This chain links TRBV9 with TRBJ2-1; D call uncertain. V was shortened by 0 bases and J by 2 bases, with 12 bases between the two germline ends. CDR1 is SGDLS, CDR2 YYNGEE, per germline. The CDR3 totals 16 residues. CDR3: CASSVAGGTAYNEQFF. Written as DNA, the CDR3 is TGTGCCAGCAGCGTAGCTGGCGGTACCGCCTACAATGAGCAGTTCTTC.

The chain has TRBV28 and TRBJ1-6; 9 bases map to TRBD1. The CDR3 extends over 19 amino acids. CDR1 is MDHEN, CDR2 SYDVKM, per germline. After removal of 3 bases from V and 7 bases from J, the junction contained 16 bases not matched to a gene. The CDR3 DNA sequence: TGTGCCAGCAGTTTGTCTAGGTGGGGGGGCGGACAGGGGAATTCACCCCTCCACTTT. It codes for CASSLSRWGGGQGNSPLHF.

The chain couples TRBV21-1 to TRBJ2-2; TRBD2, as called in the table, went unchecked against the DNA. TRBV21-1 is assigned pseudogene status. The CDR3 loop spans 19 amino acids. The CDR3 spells CASFPHDRTGVPASGELFF. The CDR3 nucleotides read TGTGCCAGTTTCCCCCACGACCGCACGGGAGTCCCAGCGTCCGGGGAGCTGTTTTTT.